The 14 T cell receptor beta chains below come from one sample, sequenced in a study of blood T cell repertoires in COVID-19. Using immunoSEQ multiplex PCR, the repertoire was profiled, and TCRdb retains in-frame clones only, with some absent. The table includes roughly 140,000 clones, under 90% detected once. The sample consisted of peripheral blood. The receptors derive from a human donor in a cohort sampled during active COVID-19.

The CDR3 nucleotides are TGTGCCAGCTCACCTAGCGCGGGCCCCCGGTCCGAGCAGTACTTC. Protein: CASSPSAGPRSEQYF. This rearrangement joins TRBV18 to TRBJ2-7; possible D gene TRBD2, 5 bases. CDR1 and CDR2 (germline): KGHSH, LQKENI. The CDR3 is 15 amino acids. Trimming pared 3 bases from V and 6 bases from J, leaving 18 bases between.

The chain employs TRBV10-3 and TRBJ2-1; TRBD2 matches 12 bases. The J segment lost 4 bases and the V segment lost 8 bases, leaving 24 bases of the junction unmatched. The CDR3 is 21 amino acids. CDR1 is ENHRY and CDR2 is SYGVKD in the germline V gene. The CDR3 protein is CAIWGGPGLAGPRGNYNEQFF. The DNA for the CDR3 is TGTGCCATCTGGGGGGGCCCGGGACTAGCGGGCCCACGGGGGAATTACAATGAGCAGTTCTTC.

This chain joins TRBV6-5 and TRBJ2-7, with D perhaps matching TRBD1 (8 bases). The CDR3 is made up of 16 amino acids. Germline V gene sequence: CDR1 MNHEY, CDR2 SVGAGI. With 0 bases removed from V and 5 bases from J, the gap between germline ends came to 17 bases. Here the CDR3 DNA reads TGTGCCAGCAGTTACTCGACAGGGGAGGGCTTGAACGAGCAGTACTTC. Amino acids: CASSYSTGEGLNEQYF.

The genes are TRBV12-3 or TRBV12-4 and TRBJ1-5, with D perhaps TRBD1 (5 bases). V was clipped by 4 bases and J by 6 bases, with 7 bases between them. This CDR3 contains 12 residues. CDR3 nucleotide sequence: TGTGCCAGCAGTTCTGACAGTCAGCCCCAGCATTTT. It is translated as CASSSDSQPQHF.

This sequence joins TRBV28 and TRBJ1-4; D is perhaps TRBD1 (5 bases). V lost 2 bases and J 4 bases, leaving 11 bases between the germline ends. Germline V CDR1 and CDR2: MDHEN, SYDVKM. This CDR3 has 15 amino acids. The chain's CDR3 is CASSLLDSFNEKLFF. The CDR3, as DNA: TGTGCCAGCAGTTTACTCGACAGCTTTAATGAAAAACTGTTTTTT.

The chain links TRBV27 to TRBJ2-7; 13 nucleotides align to TRBD2. The germline V gene encodes CDR1 MNHEY and CDR2 SMNVEV (reference sequence). This CDR3 comprises 18 residues. The J segment lost 1 base and the V segment lost 5 bases, leaving 11 bases of the junction unmatched. CDR3 nucleotide sequence: TGTGCCAGCAGTCCCTCCGGGACTAGCGGGATCGGGTCCTACGAGCAGTACTTC. As protein: CASSPSGTSGIGSYEQYF.

The V and J genes are TRBV10-3 and TRBJ1-1, with 8 bases that match TRBD1. Germline V gene data show CDR1 as ENHRY and CDR2 as SYGVKD. This CDR3 contains 16 residues. Losses at the gene ends were 3 bases for V and 1 base for J; bases not matched to a gene: 7. The CDR3, as DNA: TGTGCCATCAGTGACCCGAGGACAGGGTGGAACACTGAAGCTTTCTTT. It yields the protein CAISDPRTGWNTEAFF.

By share of the sample, this clone is medium-sized. The chain employs TRBV28 and TRBJ2-5, with 15 bases that match TRBD2. Germline V gives CDR1 MDHEN, CDR2 SYDVKM. The CDR3 has 18 residues. V shed 6 bases and J 5 bases; nucleotides not matched to a gene: 13. Written as DNA, the CDR3 is TGTGCCAGCAGCCATTGGACTAGCGGGAGGGCCGGGGATGAGACCCAGTACTTC. It specifies CASSHWTSGRAGDETQYF.

The CDR3 protein is CASSLGLAGGADTQYF. CDR3 sequence (DNA): TGTGCCAGCAGCTTGGGACTAGCGGGAGGGGCAGATACGCAGTATTTT. The V gene is TRBV5-8, the J gene TRBJ2-3, with 14 bases identical to TRBD2. Germline V gene data show CDR1 as SGHTS and CDR2 as YDEGEE. The CDR3 is 16 amino acids. The V gene end was trimmed by 0 bases and the J gene end by 4 bases; junction bases not matched to a gene: 1.

The CDR3 region has the DNA TGTGCCAGTAGACGCCAGGGGGCCACTAGCGGGGGCCCTTTCACAGATACGCAGTATTTT. It specifies CASRRQGATSGGPFTDTQYF. The chain joins TRBV19 to TRBJ2-3; 11 bases are a match to TRBD2. From germline, CDR1 is LNHDA and CDR2 SQIVND (reference sequence). The CDR3 has 20 amino acids. With 6 bases clipped from V and 2 bases from J, the junction kept 19 bases outside the gene matches. The full variable domain, with the rest looked up from reference TRBV19 and TRBJ2-3, is DGGITQSPKYLFRKEGQNVTLSCEQNLNHDAMYWYRQDPGQGLRLIYYSQIVNDFQKGDIAEGYSVSREKKESFPLTVTSAQKNPTAFYLCASRRQGATSGGPFTDTQYFGPGTRLTVL.

The V call is TRBV29-1, the J call TRBJ2-7; 9 bases align to TRBD1. The CDR3 runs 13 residues. Germline V gene data show CDR1 as SQVTM and CDR2 as ANQGSEA. V was clipped by 4 bases and J by 5 bases; unmatched bases: 6. CDR3 region: CSVGRGQGDEQYF. CDR3 in DNA: TGCAGCGTTGGGAGGGGACAGGGAGACGAGCAGTACTTC.

The chain couples TRBV29-1 to TRBJ2-7; 8 positions agree with TRBD1. Germline V gene lookup returns CDR1 SQVTM and CDR2 ANQGSEA. The CDR3 is made up of 14 amino acids. V gave up 8 bases and J gave up 6 bases; unmatched junction bases: 15. The CDR3 protein is CSQPGQGRRFEQYF. The CDR3 DNA is TGCAGCCAGCCCGGACAGGGACGACGGTTCGAGCAGTACTTC.

This clone came up a few times. The CDR3 spells CASSRDPGLPQETQYF. CDR3 DNA: TGCGCCAGCAGCAGGGACCCGGGACTGCCCCAAGAGACCCAGTACTTC. The rearrangement joins TRBV5-1 to TRBJ2-5; tentatively, D is TRBD2 (6 bases). The CDR3 totals 16 residues. Trimming pared 4 bases from V and 1 base from J, leaving 17 bases between. The germline gives CDR1 SGHRS, CDR2 YFSETQ. Full variable domain (remainder filled in from reference TRBV5-1 and TRBJ2-5): KAGVTQTPRYLIKTRGQQVTLSCSPISGHRSVSWYQQTPGQGLQFLFEYFSETQRNKGNFPGRFSGRQFSNSRSEMNVSTLELGDSALYLCASSRDPGLPQETQYFGPGTRLLVL.

This clone has only a few counts. The chain joins TRBV7-8 to TRBJ2-5; 7 nucleotides agree with TRBD2. After removal of 2 bases from V and 5 bases from J, the junction contained 11 bases not matched to a gene. Germline loops: CDR1 SGHVS, CDR2 FQNEAQ. CDR3 length equals 16 residues. The CDR3 nucleotides read TGTGCCAGCAGCTTATTGCGGGCCGTAGCGGGCGAGACCCAGTACTTC. Translating gives CASSLLRAVAGETQYF.